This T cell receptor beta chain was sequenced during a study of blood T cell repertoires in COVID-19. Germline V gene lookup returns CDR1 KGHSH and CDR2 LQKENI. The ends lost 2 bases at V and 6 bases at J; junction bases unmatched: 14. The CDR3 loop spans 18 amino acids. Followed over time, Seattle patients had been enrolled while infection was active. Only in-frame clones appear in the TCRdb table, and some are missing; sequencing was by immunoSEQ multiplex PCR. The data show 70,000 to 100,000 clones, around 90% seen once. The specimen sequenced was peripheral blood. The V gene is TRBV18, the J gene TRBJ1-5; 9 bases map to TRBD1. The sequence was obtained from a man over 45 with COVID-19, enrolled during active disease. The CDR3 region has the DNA TGTGCCAGCTCACCAGGCCCTTACAGGGGGCGAAAGAGTCAGCCCCAGCATTTT. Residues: CASSPGPYRGRKSQPQHF. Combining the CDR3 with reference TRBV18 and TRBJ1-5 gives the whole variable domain NAGVMQNPRHLVRRRGQEARLRCSPMKGHSHVYWYRQLPEEGLKFMVYLQKENIIDESGMPKERFSAEFPKEGPSILRIQQVVRGDSAAYFCASSPGPYRGRKSQPQHFGDGTRLSIL.